Below, 13 T cell receptor beta chains from the same sample are listed, as sequenced in a study of blood T cell repertoires in COVID-19. Measured with immunoSEQ multiplex PCR; TCRdb has only the in-frame clones, and not every one. This repertoire shows about 220,000 clones, approximately 81% found once; its top ten account for 20%. What was sequenced was peripheral blood. The origin of the receptors is a man aged 25-40 years with active or convalescent COVID-19.

This rearrangement joins TRBV7-2 to TRBJ1-5, with D perhaps TRBD1 (5 bases). This CDR3 is built from 15 residues. CDR1 SGHTA and CDR2 FQGNSA come from the germline V gene. V gave up 0 bases and J gave up 3 bases, with 9 bases separating them. The CDR3 reads CASSLALGANQPQHF. CDR3 DNA sequence: TGTGCCAGCAGCTTAGCGCTAGGGGCCAATCAGCCCCAGCATTTT.

The V call is TRBV5-6, the J call TRBJ1-4; D might be TRBD1 (5 bases). Germline V gene data show CDR1 as SGHDT and CDR2 as YYEEEE. The CDR3 length is 12 residues. Trimming cost V 4 bases and J 6 bases, with 7 bases left between them. The CDR3 DNA reads as TGTGCCAGCAGCCCGGGGGATGAAAAACTGTTTTTT. Translated, it gives CASSPGDEKLFF. The whole variable domain, remainder taken from reference TRBV5-6 and TRBJ1-4, is DAGVTQSPTHLIKTRGQQVTLRCSPKSGHDTVSWYQQALGQGPQFIFQYYEEEERQRGNFPDRFSGHQFPNYSSELNVNALLLGDSALYLCASSPGDEKLFFGSGTQLSVL.

This rearrangement joins TRBV27 to TRBJ2-1, with 8 bases aligning to TRBD2. Per germline, CDR1 MNHEY and CDR2 SMNVEV (reference sequence). Trimming at V came to 5 bases and at J to 0 bases, leaving 3 bases not matched to a gene. The CDR3 runs to 15 residues. The CDR3 nucleotides are TGTGCCAGCAGTGGAGCGGGGGCCTCCTACAATGAGCAGTTCTTC. Translation gives CASSGAGASYNEQFF.

This chain joins TRBV29-1 and TRBJ2-7; 12 nucleotides line up with TRBD2. Germline lookup yields CDR1 SQVTM and CDR2 ANQGSEA. J lost 6 bases, V lost 5 bases, and 11 bases had no gene match. The CDR3 extends over 15 amino acids. The CDR3 loop is CSVSKRLAGEREQYF. For the CDR3, the DNA is TGCAGCGTTTCAAAACGACTAGCGGGAGAACGCGAGCAGTACTTC.

The CDR3 here is CASSQDAGPPTYEQYF. CDR3 sequence (DNA): TGTGCCAGCAGCCAAGATGCGGGCCCGCCAACCTACGAGCAGTACTTC. The chain employs TRBV3-1 (or the pseudogene TRBV3-2) and TRBJ2-7; D perhaps matches TRBD2 (5 bases). The V gene's germline CDR1 is LGHDT and CDR2 YNNKEL (reference sequence). This CDR3 comprises 16 residues. Trimming shortened V by 0 bases and J by 2 bases, and 14 bases separated the two germline ends.

V gene TRBV9 combines with J gene TRBJ1-3; D gene uncertain. The CDR3 is 16 amino acids. Trimming left V 4 bases short and J 2 bases short, with 16 bases between. Germline CDR1 is SGDLS and CDR2 is YYNGEE. Here the CDR3 reads CASSPRGGRAGNTIYF. The CDR3 DNA is TGTGCCAGCAGCCCTCGAGGAGGGAGGGCTGGAAACACCATATATTTT.

This chain links TRBV28 with TRBJ2-7; 9 nucleotides line up with TRBD1. In germline, CDR1 is MDHEN, CDR2 SYDVKM. The CDR3 extends over 15 amino acids. Germline trimming cut 3 bases from V and 5 bases from J; bases unmatched to any gene: 8. The CDR3 reads CASSFRGQGIHEQYF. CDR3 bases: TGTGCCAGCAGTTTCCGGGGACAGGGTATCCACGAGCAGTACTTC.

CDR3 nucleotides: TGTGCCAGCAGCTTAATGCCCTCGGCACAGCAAGAGACCCAGTACTTC. Its translation: CASSLMPSAQQETQYF. The rearrangement uses TRBV7-2 and TRBJ2-5; D remains ambiguous. Germline CDR1 reads SGHTA; CDR2 reads FQGNSA. The CDR3 consists of 16 residues. V was clipped by 2 bases and J by 2 bases, with 15 bases between them.

This clone was observed a few times. The chain is built from TRBV10-3 and TRBJ2-3; the match to TRBD2 covers 9 bases. Germline loops: CDR1 ENHRY, CDR2 SYGVKD. Trimming took 10 bases from V and 0 from J; bases not matched to a gene: 5. CDR3 length equals 14 residues. The CDR3 DNA reads as TGTGCCACCCGACTAGCGGCTAGCACAGATACGCAGTATTTT. It encodes CATRLAASTDTQYF.

This clone turned up a few times. The V gene is TRBV5-8, the J gene TRBJ1-1; TRBD1 might be the D (5 bases). This CDR3 comprises 16 residues. Germline-derived CDR1 and CDR2 are SGHTS and YDEGEE. Deletions cut 5 bases from V and 0 bases from J, with 17 bases between. Here the CDR3 DNA reads TGTGCCAGCAGAGTGGCAGGGAACATTATGAACACTGAAGCTTTCTTT. Translated, it gives CASRVAGNIMNTEAFF.

The rearrangement links TRBV28 to TRBJ1-5; no firm D call. Trimming removed 6 bases from V and 2 bases from J, with 11 bases in between. Germline CDR1 MDHEN, CDR2 SYDVKM. This CDR3 is 14 amino acids long. CDR3 sequence (DNA): TGTGCCAGCAGCCCCCGTCTAGGCAATCAGCCCCAGCATTTT. Residues: CASSPRLGNQPQHF. Full variable domain (missing parts from reference TRBV28 and TRBJ1-5): DVKVTQSSRYLVKRTGEKVFLECVQDMDHENMFWYRQDPGLGLRLIYFSYDVKMKEKGDIPEGYSVSREKKERFSLILESASTNQTSMYLCASSPRLGNQPQHFGDGTRLSIL.

The chain links TRBV10-3 to TRBJ1-1, with TRBD1 as a possible D gene (6 bases). Trimming removed 5 bases from V and 0 bases from J, with 10 bases in between. The CDR3 spans 14 residues. Germline assignment: CDR1 ENHRY and CDR2 SYGVKD. CDR3 bases: TGTGCCATCAGTAGGGGACACTTGAACACTGAAGCTTTCTTT. Protein: CAISRGHLNTEAFF.

The chain carries TRBV28 and TRBJ1-2, with unresolved D. CDR1 and CDR2 from the germline V gene are MDHEN and SYDVKM. V was pared by 5 bases and J by 4 bases, with 11 bases between. CDR3 length equals 13 residues. DNA of the CDR3: TGTGCCAGCAGTCCGCCGCGCCTCTATGGCTACACCTTC. The encoded protein is CASSPPRLYGYTF.